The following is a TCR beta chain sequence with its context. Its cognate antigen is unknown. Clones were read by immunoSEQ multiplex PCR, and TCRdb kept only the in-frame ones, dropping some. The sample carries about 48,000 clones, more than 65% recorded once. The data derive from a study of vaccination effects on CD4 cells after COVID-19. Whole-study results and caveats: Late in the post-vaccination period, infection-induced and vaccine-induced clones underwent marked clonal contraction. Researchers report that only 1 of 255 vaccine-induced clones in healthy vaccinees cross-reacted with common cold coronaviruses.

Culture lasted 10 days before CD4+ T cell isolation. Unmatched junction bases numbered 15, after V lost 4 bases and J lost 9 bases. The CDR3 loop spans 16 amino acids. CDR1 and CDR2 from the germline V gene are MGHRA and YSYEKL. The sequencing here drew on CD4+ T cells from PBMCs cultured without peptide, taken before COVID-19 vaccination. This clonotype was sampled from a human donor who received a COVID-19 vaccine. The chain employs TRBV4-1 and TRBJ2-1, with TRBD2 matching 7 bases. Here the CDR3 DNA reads TGCGCCAGCAGCCGAGGAGCCGGGGCGGGAGCGGGTGAGCAGTTCTTC. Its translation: CASSRGAGAGAGEQFF.